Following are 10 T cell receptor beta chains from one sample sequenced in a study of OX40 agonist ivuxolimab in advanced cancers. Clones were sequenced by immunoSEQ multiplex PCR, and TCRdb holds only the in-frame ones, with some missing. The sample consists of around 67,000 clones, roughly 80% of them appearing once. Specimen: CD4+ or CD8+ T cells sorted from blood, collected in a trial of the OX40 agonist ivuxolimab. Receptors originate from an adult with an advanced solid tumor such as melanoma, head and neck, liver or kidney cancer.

CDR3 loop: CASSPPSQSFQHF. As DNA, the CDR3 is TGTGCCAGCAGCCCTCCCTCTCAGAGCTTCCAGCATTTT. The chain is built from TRBV7-9 and TRBJ1-5; D remains ambiguous. CDR3 length equals 13 residues. The germline V gene has CDR1 SEHNR and CDR2 FQNEAQ (reference sequence). V lost 5 bases and J 12 bases, leaving 17 bases between the germline ends.

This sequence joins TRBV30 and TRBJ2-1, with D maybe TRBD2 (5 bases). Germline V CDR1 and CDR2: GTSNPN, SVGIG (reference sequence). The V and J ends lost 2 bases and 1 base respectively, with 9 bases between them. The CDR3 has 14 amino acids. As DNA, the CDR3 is TGTGCCTGGAGTCCGCTAGCATCCTACAATGAGCAGTTCTTC. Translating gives CAWSPLASYNEQFF.

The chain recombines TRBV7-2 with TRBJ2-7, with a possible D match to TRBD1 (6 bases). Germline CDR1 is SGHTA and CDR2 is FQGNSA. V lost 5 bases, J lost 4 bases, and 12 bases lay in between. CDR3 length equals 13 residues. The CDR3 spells CASSPRTDYEQYF. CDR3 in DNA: TGTGCCAGCAGCCCAAGGACAGATTACGAGCAGTACTTC. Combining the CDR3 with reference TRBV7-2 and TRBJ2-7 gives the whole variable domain GAGVSQSPSNKVTEKGKDVELRCDPISGHTALYWYRQSLGQGLEFLIYFQGNSAPDKSGLPSDRFSAERTGGSVSTLTIQRTQQEDSAVYLCASSPRTDYEQYFGPGTRLTVT.

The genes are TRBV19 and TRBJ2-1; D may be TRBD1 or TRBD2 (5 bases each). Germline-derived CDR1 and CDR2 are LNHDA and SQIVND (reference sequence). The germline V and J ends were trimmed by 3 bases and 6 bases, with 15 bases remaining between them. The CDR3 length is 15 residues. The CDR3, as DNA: TGTGCCAGTAGTATCCCCAAGGGGACGGGCAATGAGCAGTTCTTC. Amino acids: CASSIPKGTGNEQFF.

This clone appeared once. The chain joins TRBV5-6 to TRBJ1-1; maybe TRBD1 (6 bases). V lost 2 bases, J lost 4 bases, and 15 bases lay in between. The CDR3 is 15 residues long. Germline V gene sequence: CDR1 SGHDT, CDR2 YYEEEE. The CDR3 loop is CASSFKQGFVTEAFF. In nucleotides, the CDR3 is TGTGCCAGCAGCTTCAAACAGGGTTTTGTCACTGAAGCTTTCTTT. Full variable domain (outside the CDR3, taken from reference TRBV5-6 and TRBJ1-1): DAGVTQSPTHLIKTRGQQVTLRCSPKSGHDTVSWYQQALGQGPQFIFQYYEEEERQRGNFPDRFSGHQFPNYSSELNVNALLLGDSALYLCASSFKQGFVTEAFFGQGTRLTVV.

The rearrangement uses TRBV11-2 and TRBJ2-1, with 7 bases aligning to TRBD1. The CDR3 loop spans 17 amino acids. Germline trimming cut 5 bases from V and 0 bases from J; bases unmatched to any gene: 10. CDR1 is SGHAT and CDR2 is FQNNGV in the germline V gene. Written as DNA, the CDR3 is TGTGCCAGCAGCCCGACCACAGGGGTCAGCTCCTACAATGAGCAGTTCTTC. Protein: CASSPTTGVSSYNEQFF.

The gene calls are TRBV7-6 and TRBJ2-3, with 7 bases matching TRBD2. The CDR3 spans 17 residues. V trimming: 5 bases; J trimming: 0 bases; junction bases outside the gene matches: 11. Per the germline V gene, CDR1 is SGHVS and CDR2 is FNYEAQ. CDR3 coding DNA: TGTGCCAGCAGCAGAGGGACTACATCAATCAGCACAGATACGCAGTATTTT. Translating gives CASSRGTTSISTDTQYF.

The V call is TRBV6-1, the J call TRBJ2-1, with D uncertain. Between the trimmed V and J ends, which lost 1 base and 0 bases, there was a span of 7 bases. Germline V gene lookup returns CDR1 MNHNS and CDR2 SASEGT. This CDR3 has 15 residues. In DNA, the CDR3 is TGTGCCAGCAGTGAAGGTCCCAGCTCCTACAATGAGCAGTTCTTC. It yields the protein CASSEGPSSYNEQFF.

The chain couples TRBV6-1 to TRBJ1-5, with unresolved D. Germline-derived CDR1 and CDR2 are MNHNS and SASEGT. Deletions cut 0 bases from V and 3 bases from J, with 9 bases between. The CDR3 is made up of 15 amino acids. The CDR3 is CASSEAAQNNQPQHF. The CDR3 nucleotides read TGTGCCAGCAGTGAAGCGGCACAAAACAATCAGCCCCAGCATTTT.

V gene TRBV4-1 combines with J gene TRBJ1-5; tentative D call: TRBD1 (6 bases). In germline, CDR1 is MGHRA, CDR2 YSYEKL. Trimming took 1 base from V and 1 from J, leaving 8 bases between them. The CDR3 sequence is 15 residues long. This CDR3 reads CASSQGTVSNQPQHF. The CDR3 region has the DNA TGCGCCAGCAGCCAAGGGACAGTCAGCAATCAGCCCCAGCATTTT.